These T cell receptor beta chains were read from a single sample in a study of blood T cell repertoires in COVID-19. Repertoires were generated with immunoSEQ multiplex PCR, while TCRdb's copy carries only in-frame clones and drops some. In the table there are around 220,000 clones, less than 85% of which are singletons. The source material was peripheral blood. These TCRs come from a woman aged 80 or over with active or convalescent COVID-19. Both conserved end residues are part of each CDR3. The D gene is left open where the match is weak. Some rows mark clone size as missing; the rest say once, few, many or name a class of expanded clone.

>TRBJ1-6|TRBD1|-|TRBV7-9
CASSQWDRVSPLHF
TGTGCCAGCAGCCAATGGGACAGGGTTTCACCCCTCCACTTT
>TRBJ1-1|TRBD1|-|TRBV25-1
CASRETGAATEAFF
TGTGCCAGCAGGGAGACAGGGGCAGCCACTGAAGCTTTCTTT
>TRBJ2-3|TRBD1|-|TRBV5-1
CASRATGVATDTQYF
TGCGCCAGCAGGGCGACAGGGGTGGCGACAGATACGCAGTATTTT
>TRBJ1-5|TRBD1|-|TRBV19
CASSWTGENQPQHF
TGTGCCAGTAGTTGGACAGGGGAGAATCAGCCCCAGCATTTT
>TRBJ2-1|TRBD1|-|TRBV10-3
CAISPGQGYGYNEQFF
TGTGCCATCAGTCCGGGACAGGGATATGGCTACAATGAGCAGTTCTTC
>TRBJ1-1|-|-|TRBV11-2
CASSLIPGSWF
TGTGCCAGCAGCTTAATCCCGGGGTCCTGGTTT
>TRBJ1-2|-|-|TRBV7-2
CASSLAASEGDYGYTF
TGTGCCAGCAGCTTAGCGGCCAGTGAGGGTGACTATGGCTACACCTTC
>TRBJ2-5|TRBD2|-|TRBV7-7
CASSLGLAGVETQYF
TGTGCCAGCAGCTTGGGACTAGCGGGGGTAGAGACCCAGTACTTC
>TRBJ1-2|-|-|TRBV28
CAAAREGRRGYTF
TGTGCCGCCGCACGGGAGGGGCGCCGTGGCTACACCTTC
>TRBJ1-6|TRBD1|-|TRBV2
CASSDMDRVSPLHF
TGTGCCAGCAGTGACATGGACAGGGTTTCACCCCTCCACTTT
>TRBJ2-1|TRBD2|-|TRBV28
CASSVSGRSYEQFF
TGTGCCAGCAGTGTCAGCGGGAGGTCTTATGAGCAGTTCTTC
>TRBJ1-5|TRBD1|few|TRBV5-4
CASSHGTDNQPQHF
TGTGCCAGCAGCCACGGGACAGACAATCAGCCCCAGCATTTT
>TRBJ2-3|TRBD2|-|TRBV24-1
CATGSPSGGLDTQYF
TGTGCCACCGGGTCGCCTAGCGGGGGGTTGGATACGCAGTATTTT
>TRBJ2-1|-|few|TRBV27
CASSFQGRYNEQFF
TGTGCCAGCAGTTTTCAGGGGCGCTACAATGAGCAGTTCTTC
>TRBJ1-3|-|few|TRBV28
CASSSQGFSSGNTIYF
TGTGCCAGCAGTTCTCAGGGATTTAGCTCTGGAAACACCATATATTTT
>TRBJ1-1|TRBD1|-|TRBV20-1
CSASKGQGALNTEAFF
TGCAGTGCTAGTAAAGGGCAGGGGGCCTTGAACACTGAAGCTTTCTTT
>TRBJ2-7|-|-|TRBV12-3/TRBV12-4
CASSLAGGAEQYF
TGTGCCAGCAGTTTAGCGGGGGGTGCCGAGCAGTACTTC
>TRBJ2-5|TRBD1|once|TRBV5-1
CASSLGGQQQETQYF
TGCGCCAGCAGCTTGGGGGGACAGCAACAAGAGACCCAGTACTTC
>TRBJ2-5|-|-|TRBV24-1
CATSDSGLQETQYF
TGTGCCACCAGTGATTCAGGACTCCAGGAGACCCAGTACTTC
>TRBJ1-1|TRBD1|once|TRBV5-1
CASKADRVRTEAFF
TGCGCCAGCAAGGCAGACAGGGTGAGGACTGAAGCTTTCTTT
>TRBJ2-1|TRBD2|-|TRBV5-1
CASSSLTSGGYNEQFF
TGCGCCAGCAGCTCACTAACTAGCGGGGGCTACAATGAGCAGTTCTTC
>TRBJ2-1|-|-|TRBV27
CATFHPDLSDEQFF
TGTGCCACCTTCCACCCGGACCTTAGCGATGAGCAGTTCTTC
>TRBJ2-7|-|few|TRBV5-1
CASSLGDSLYEQYF
TGCGCCAGCAGCTTGGGTGACTCTCTGTACGAGCAGTACTTC
>TRBJ2-2|TRBD2|-|TRBV6-4
CASKLLAGLSGELFF
TGTGCCAGCAAGCTGCTAGCGGGATTGTCCGGGGAGCTGTTTTTT
>TRBJ2-5|-|-|TRBV2
CASSEWQGSETQYF
TGTGCCAGCAGTGAATGGCAGGGCAGCGAGACCCAGTACTTC
>TRBJ1-5|-|-|TRBV18
CASSLNQDNQPQHF
TGTGCCAGCTCACTAAACCAGGACAATCAGCCCCAGCATTTT
>TRBJ1-2|TRBD1|-|TRBV19
CASSTTRQGGGYTF
TGTGCCAGTAGTACGACTCGACAGGGTGGCGGCTACACCTTC
>TRBJ2-1|TRBD1|-|TRBV19
CASRKGTANEQFF
TGTGCCAGTAGAAAGGGGACAGCCAATGAGCAGTTCTTC
>TRBJ2-1|-|-|TRBV2
CASSEQGWENEQFF
TGTGCCAGCAGTGAGCAGGGATGGGAAAATGAGCAGTTCTTC
>TRBJ2-3|TRBD2|-|TRBV5-1
CASRELAESTDTQYF
TGCGCCAGCAGAGAACTAGCGGAAAGCACAGATACGCAGTATTTT
>TRBJ2-2|-|-|TRBV2
CASRYTGELFF
TGTGCCAGCAGGTATACCGGGGAGCTGTTTTTT
>TRBJ1-1|-|-|TRBV11-3
CASSSGGVNTEAFF
TGTGCCAGCAGCAGTGGGGGGGTGAACACTGAAGCTTTCTTT
>TRBJ1-2|-|-|TRBV14
CASSQDMSYGYTF
TGTGCCAGCAGCCAAGATATGAGCTATGGCTACACCTTC
>TRBJ1-5|TRBD1|-|TRBV10-3
CAISADRGPISNQPQHF
TGTGCCATCAGTGCGGACAGGGGGCCTATTAGCAATCAGCCCCAGCATTTT
>TRBJ1-1|-|-|TRBV6-5
CASRIRGSATEAFF
TGTGCCAGCAGGATCCGGGGGTCGGCCACTGAAGCTTTCTTT
>TRBJ1-2|TRBD1|once|TRBV6-5
CASFSVGQVVNGYTF
TGTGCCAGCTTCAGCGTTGGACAGGTTGTAAATGGCTACACCTTC
>TRBJ1-6|TRBD1|-|TRBV7-6
CASSSQGFTSPLHF
TGTGCCAGCAGCTCACAGGGGTTCACTTCACCCCTCCACTTT
>TRBJ2-5|TRBD1|-|TRBV7-9
CASSLDREGVKETQYF
TGTGCCAGCAGCCTGGACAGGGAAGGGGTAAAAGAGACCCAGTACTTC
>TRBJ2-7|-|-|TRBV3-1/TRBV3-2
CASSQDRPLATTPPYEQYF
TGTGCCAGCAGCCAAGATCGTCCGCTAGCGACAACCCCTCCCTACGAGCAGTACTTC
>TRBJ1-2|TRBD1|-|TRBV5-1
CASSSIQGAQGYTF
TGCGCCAGCAGCTCGATACAGGGGGCACAGGGCTACACCTTC
>TRBJ2-3|-|-|TRBV5-4
CASSLSQDGDTQYF
TGTGCCAGCAGCTTGAGCCAAGACGGGGATACGCAGTATTTT
>TRBJ1-2|TRBD1|once|TRBV19
CASSGTGIGSYTF
TGTGCCAGTAGTGGGACAGGGATCGGGAGCTACACCTTC
>TRBJ2-7|TRBD1|-|TRBV10-3
CAISDAERQGTYEQYF
TGTGCCATCAGTGACGCTGAGAGACAGGGGACCTACGAGCAGTACTTC
>TRBJ1-3|-|-|TRBV24-1
CATSDFGRNTIYF
TGTGCCACCAGTGATTTCGGGAGAAACACCATATATTTT
>TRBJ2-7|TRBD2|-|TRBV7-2
CASSLQSGRAGYEQYF
TGTGCCAGCAGCCTTCAAAGCGGGAGGGCCGGTTACGAGCAGTACTTC
>TRBJ2-2|-|-|TRBV2
CASRQGQNTGELFF
TGTGCCAGCAGGCAGGGGCAAAACACCGGGGAGCTGTTTTTT
>TRBJ2-1|TRBD2|once|TRBV2
CASRRLAGVNEQFF
TGTGCCAGCAGGAGACTAGCGGGAGTAAATGAGCAGTTCTTC
>TRBJ2-5|TRBD2|once|TRBV19
CASSALAGGNKETQYF
TGTGCCAGTAGCGCTCTAGCGGGGGGGAATAAGGAGACCCAGTACTTC
>TRBJ2-3|TRBD2|-|TRBV19
CASTHQRSGGITDTQYF
TGTGCCAGTACCCATCAAAGAAGCGGGGGGATAACAGATACGCAGTATTTT
>TRBJ2-7|TRBD1|-|TRBV19
CASSPDRDRHEQYF
TGTGCCAGTAGTCCGGACAGGGACCGCCACGAGCAGTACTTC
>TRBJ2-7|TRBD1|-|TRBV25-1
CASSSGTGVINEQYF
TGTGCCAGCAGTTCCGGGACAGGGGTTATTAACGAGCAGTACTTC
>TRBJ2-7|TRBD2|-|TRBV28
CASSLRLAGGQYEQYF
TGTGCCAGCAGTCTTCGTTTAGCGGGGGGCCAATACGAGCAGTACTTC
>TRBJ1-2|-|-|TRBV28
CASSPPPGGPFYGYTF
TGTGCCAGCAGTCCCCCCCCGGGGGGTCCCTTCTATGGCTACACCTTC
>TRBJ2-3|TRBD2|-|TRBV13
CASSFRLAGALGDTDTQYF
TGTGCCAGCAGCTTCAGACTAGCGGGGGCCCTCGGGGACACAGATACGCAGTATTTT
>TRBJ1-5|TRBD1|-|TRBV29-1
CSVQQGSGQPQHF
TGCAGCGTGCAACAGGGGTCCGGGCAGCCCCAGCATTTT